This TCR beta chain was sequenced during a study of T cells in women clearing cervical HPV infection. For the study at large: Case blood drawn at lesion detection; control blood after infection cleared.

TCR beta CDR3 amplified by multiplex PCR from roughly 1,100 ng genomic DNA. Profiled with immunoSEQ multiplex PCR; TCRdb holds only in-frame clones, not every one. In all, the sample yields 46,000 or so clones. With respect to this clone: Its target is not known. The observed sequence ends 3 residues before the CDR3 terminus, with the missing tail filled in from the germline J gene.

General observations from the study: Repertoire richness, not evenness, was significantly elevated in CIN3+ cases versus controls.

V gave up 0 bases and J gave up 3 bases, with 11 bases separating them. This CDR3 is 15 amino acids long. CDR1 and CDR2 from the germline V gene are SGHKS and YYEKEE (reference sequence). This rearrangement joins TRBV5-5 to TRBJ2-3; D perhaps matches TRBD2 (6 bases). The sequence came from a woman between 18 and 75 years old with a cervical HPV16 infection that either progressed to CIN3+ or cleared (not recorded which). Specimen: blood buffy coat. The DNA read from the CDR3 is TGTGCCAGCAGCTTGGGGGGGGACCCGACAGATACG. Amino acid sequence: CASSLGGDPTDT. The whole CDR3 protein is CASSLGGDPTDTQYF.